These 18 T cell receptor beta chains were all obtained from the same sample, sequenced in a study of OX40 agonist ivuxolimab in advanced cancers. Sequenced by immunoSEQ multiplex PCR; TCRdb stores in-frame clones only, minus some. The sample consists of 40,000 to 55,000 clones, roughly 88% of them appearing once. Source: CD4+ or CD8+ T cells sorted from blood, taken in a trial of the OX40 agonist ivuxolimab. These receptors were collected from an adult with an advanced solid tumor such as melanoma, head and neck, liver or kidney cancer.

The chain uses TRBV28 and TRBJ1-2; 7 positions match TRBD1. Per the germline V gene, CDR1 is MDHEN and CDR2 is SYDVKM. V shed 8 bases and J 3 bases; nucleotides not matched to a gene: 18. This CDR3 is 17 amino acids long. The chain's CDR3 is CASRSPGQGDYYYGYTF. The CDR3 coding sequence is TGTGCCAGCCGTTCTCCGGGGCAGGGGGACTACTACTATGGCTACACCTTC.

This clone occurred once. The chain employs TRBV6-5 and TRBJ1-1; D might be TRBD1 (5 bases). Germline CDR1 reads MNHEY; CDR2 reads SVGAGI. Between the trimmed V and J ends, which lost 0 bases and 1 base, there was a span of 9 bases. CDR3 length equals 15 residues. CDR3 in amino acids: CASSYSRGGNTEAFF. CDR3 coding DNA: TGTGCCAGCAGTTACTCTAGGGGCGGGAACACTGAAGCTTTCTTT.

This rearrangement joins TRBV5-4 to TRBJ2-3; tentatively, D is TRBD2 (6 bases). This CDR3 is built from 15 residues. V was pared by 4 bases and J by 3 bases, with 15 bases between. Germline V gene lookup returns CDR1 SGHNT and CDR2 YYREEE (reference sequence). This CDR3 reads CASSQVGGYTDTQYF. The CDR3, as DNA: TGTGCCAGCAGCCAAGTCGGGGGATATACAGATACGCAGTATTTT.

This clone has more than one count but fewer than ten. The genes are TRBV18 and TRBJ2-7; no firm D call. V gave up 0 bases and J gave up 4 bases, with 7 bases separating them. The CDR3 totals 13 residues. The V gene's germline CDR1 is KGHSH and CDR2 LQKENI. The CDR3 spells CASSPPPGYEQYF. In nucleotides, the CDR3 is TGTGCCAGCTCACCACCTCCCGGGTACGAGCAGTACTTC. Filled out from reference TRBV18 and TRBJ2-7, the complete variable domain reads NAGVMQNPRHLVRRRGQEARLRCSPMKGHSHVYWYRQLPEEGLKFMVYLQKENIIDESGMPKERFSAEFPKEGPSILRIQQVVRGDSAAYFCASSPPPGYEQYFGPGTRLTVT.

This clone was picked up one time. The chain uses TRBV7-9 and TRBJ1-2; D perhaps matches TRBD1 (6 bases). CDR1 and CDR2 (germline): SEHNR, FQNEAQ (reference sequence). Trimming pared 4 bases from V and 8 bases from J, leaving 11 bases between. The CDR3 is 12 amino acids. CDR3 region: CASSSQGIGYTF. DNA of the CDR3: TGTGCCAGCAGCTCGCAGGGGATAGGCTACACCTTC.

The rearrangement uses TRBV19 and TRBJ1-5; maybe TRBD1 (6 bases). Deletions cut 11 bases from V and 5 bases from J, with 13 bases between. The CDR3 extends over 12 amino acids. In germline, CDR1 is LNHDA, CDR2 SQIVND (reference sequence). The CDR3, as DNA: TGTGCCGTAGGCAGGGGATATCAGCCCCAGCATTTT. Residues: CAVGRGYQPQHF.

V is TRBV19 and J is TRBJ1-1; weak D call: TRBD1 (5 bases). The V gene's germline CDR1 is LNHDA and CDR2 SQIVND (reference sequence). Trimming left V 6 bases short and J 1 base short, with 12 bases between. The CDR3 totals 14 residues. CDR3: CASSRGTANTEAFF. CDR3 nucleotide sequence: TGTGCCAGTAGCAGAGGGACGGCGAACACTGAAGCTTTCTTT.

V gene TRBV4-2 combines with J gene TRBJ2-3, with TRBD2 matching 8 bases. V dropped 1 base and J dropped 1; count of bases not matched to a gene: 4. Germline-derived CDR1 and CDR2 are LGHNA and YNFKEQ. The length of the CDR3 is 16 residues. CDR3 bases: TGTGCCAGCAGCCAAGGCGGACTAGCCGGCACAGATACGCAGTATTTT. Amino acid sequence: CASSQGGLAGTDTQYF.

This sequence joins TRBV6-1 and TRBJ1-3; D gene unclear. Germline V gives CDR1 MNHNS, CDR2 SASEGT. This CDR3 is built from 15 residues. Trimming left V 2 bases short and J 4 bases short, with 12 bases between. This CDR3 reads CASSERSLDGNTIYF. CDR3 in DNA: TGTGCCAGCAGTGAAAGATCCTTGGACGGAAACACCATATATTTT.

The V gene is TRBV11-2, the J gene TRBJ1-2; TRBD1 is a possible D gene (5 bases). Germline CDR1 SGHAT, CDR2 FQNNGV. V gave up 0 bases and J gave up 4 bases, with 18 bases separating them. The CDR3 is 17 residues long. The CDR3 loop reads CASSLEVGMGEIYGYTF. Here the CDR3 DNA reads TGTGCCAGCAGCTTAGAGGTCGGGATGGGGGAAATCTATGGCTACACCTTC. Variable domain in full (rest from reference TRBV11-2 and TRBJ1-2): EAGVAQSPRYKIIEKRQSVAFWCNPISGHATLYWYQQILGQGPKLLIQFQNNGVVDDSQLPKDRFSAERLKGVDSTLKIQPAKLEDSAVYLCASSLEVGMGEIYGYTFGSGTRLTVV.

The chain is built from TRBV7-2 and TRBJ1-1; maybe TRBD1 (6 bases). The CDR3 contains 14 residues. V lost 5 bases, J lost 5 bases, and 15 bases lay in between. Germline V gives CDR1 SGHTA, CDR2 FQGNSA. The CDR3 DNA sequence: TGTGCCAGCAGCACGCAGGGGAGATGGACTGAAGCTTTCTTT. Translated, it gives CASSTQGRWTEAFF.

CDR3 nucleotides: TGTGCCAGCAGCTTCCTCAGGGGGAACACTGAAGCTTTCTTT. The encoded protein is CASSFLRGNTEAFF. V and J are TRBV11-2 and TRBJ1-1; perhaps TRBD1 as D (6 bases). Trimming removed 3 bases from V and 1 base from J, with 9 bases in between. Germline CDR1 SGHAT, CDR2 FQNNGV. There are 14 residues in the CDR3.

This clone was detected only once. The CDR3: CASSLAARGRQETQYF. As DNA, the CDR3 is TGCGCCAGCAGCTTGGCCGCCAGGGGGCGACAAGAGACCCAGTACTTC. The chain links TRBV5-1 to TRBJ2-5, with 8 positions matching TRBD1. Germline-derived CDR1 and CDR2 are SGHRS and YFSETQ. Trimming removed 0 bases from V and 2 bases from J; junction bases left unmatched: 6. The CDR3 consists of 16 residues.

The V call is TRBV2, the J call TRBJ2-2, with 7 nucleotides matching TRBD1. Germline loops: CDR1 SNHLY, CDR2 FYNNEI. V gave up 0 bases and J gave up 2 bases; unmatched junction bases: 3. CDR3 size: 16 residues. CDR3 amino acids: CASSEAGTDNTGELFF. DNA of the CDR3: TGTGCCAGCAGTGAAGCCGGGACAGATAACACCGGGGAGCTGTTTTTT.

The V call is TRBV2, the J call TRBJ2-1; the D is unclear. Germline V gene lookup returns CDR1 SNHLY and CDR2 FYNNEI. The CDR3 spans 15 residues. V was clipped by 4 bases and J by 0 bases, with 10 bases between them. Written as DNA, the CDR3 is TGTGCCAGCAGTGGTGAAGGGTACTCCTACAATGAGCAGTTCTTC. Protein sequence: CASSGEGYSYNEQFF.

The rearrangement links TRBV30 to TRBJ2-3; 10 bases are a match to TRBD2. With V trimmed by 0 bases and J by 5 bases, 5 bases remained unmatched. In germline, CDR1 is GTSNPN, CDR2 SVGIG (reference sequence). The CDR3 has 15 amino acids. The CDR3: CAWSVGAGGRDTQYF. The CDR3 region has the DNA TGTGCCTGGAGTGTGGGAGCGGGGGGGAGAGATACGCAGTATTTT.

The chain carries TRBV19 and TRBJ1-4; TRBD1 matches 8 bases. The CDR3 runs to 15 residues. J was trimmed by 6 bases and V by 6 bases; bases with no gene match: 9. Germline CDR1 is LNHDA and CDR2 is SQIVND (reference sequence). The CDR3 region has the DNA TGTGCCAGTAGCGCTTTGGACAGGGACGATGAAAAACTGTTTTTT. It codes for CASSALDRDDEKLFF.

V and J are TRBV7-2 and TRBJ1-5; D gene uncertain. Germline CDR1 and CDR2: SGHTA and FQGNSA. The germline V and J ends were trimmed by 10 bases and 5 bases, with 15 bases remaining between them. The CDR3 contains 13 residues. CDR3 coding DNA: TGTGCCACCGGGCAGAATTTTTATCAGCCCCAGCATTTT. Its protein is CATGQNFYQPQHF.